This T cell receptor beta chain was documented in a study of identical twins. Whole-study findings and limits: Cross-sectional statistics underpinned the conclusions; the same donors were not followed. Twin pairs' shared out-of-frame alpha sequences were enriched in low generation probability.

This clonotype was recorded many times. Its target is unknown. Each CDR3 protein gets one entry after TCRdb re-called the 5' RACE reads with MiXCR. Of about 150,000 distinct CDR3 sequences listed, around 3.4% are singletons. This CDR3 is built from 17 residues. Trimming stripped 3 bases from V and 2 bases from J, with 17 bases between. Germline V gene data show CDR1 as MNHEY and CDR2 as SMNVEV (reference sequence). The TCR was taken from a man younger than 30 in good health. This rearrangement joins TRBV27 to TRBJ2-4, with a tentative D call TRBD1 (5 bases). Specimen: memory T cells sorted from blood. CDR3 amino acids: CASSLAQGLGTKNIQYF. The CDR3 nucleotides are TGTGCCAGCAGTTTGGCGCAGGGTTTAGGAACCAAAAACATTCAGTACTTC.